These T cell receptor beta chains were read from a single sample in a study of CDR3 diversity in severe acne. TCRdb analysed the PCR reads with MiXCR anew, one entry per CDR3 protein. The sample includes about 98,000 distinct CDR3 sequences, around 56% of them seen just once. The sequenced material came from blood. The source is a male donor with acne. Both conserved end residues are part of each CDR3. Fields, in order: CDR3 DNA, CDR3 protein, clone size, V gene, D gene, J gene. The D gene is left open where the match is weak. Part of the rows lack a size; the others show once, few, many or a class for expanded clones.

CDR3 DNA: TGTGCCAGTAGTATAGGGCAGAGGGAGCTGTTTTTT; CDR3 protein: CASSIGQRELFF; clone size: .; V gene: TRBV19; D gene: .; J gene: TRBJ2-2
CDR3 DNA: TGTGCCAGCAGCTTAGCTGAGGGACTAGCGGGAGCTGAGACCCAGTACTTC; CDR3 protein: CASSLAEGLAGAETQYF; clone size: many; V gene: TRBV7-9; D gene: TRBD2; J gene: TRBJ2-5
CDR3 DNA: TGTGCCAGCAGCTTTAGGGGGTCAGCAAGGACCATATATTTT; CDR3 protein: CASSFRGSARTIYF; clone size: .; V gene: TRBV5-6; D gene: .; J gene: TRBJ1-3
CDR3 DNA: TGCAGTGCTCCCAAGCGGGAGCAGTACTTC; CDR3 protein: CSAPKREQYF; clone size: .; V gene: TRBV20-1; D gene: .; J gene: TRBJ2-7
CDR3 DNA: TGCAGTGCTTGGGACAGGGCGAAAGGGTCACCCCTCCACTTT; CDR3 protein: CSAWDRAKGSPLHF; clone size: medium-sized; V gene: TRBV20-1; D gene: TRBD1; J gene: TRBJ1-6
CDR3 DNA: TGTGCCAGCAGTGAAGCGCTGAGGGGGCAGGATACGCAGTATTTT; CDR3 protein: CASSEALRGQDTQYF; clone size: few; V gene: TRBV6-1; D gene: TRBD1; J gene: TRBJ2-3
CDR3 DNA: TGTGCCAGCCCCCGGGGGGACACTGAAGCTTTCTTT; CDR3 protein: CASPRGDTEAFF; clone size: once; V gene: TRBV13; D gene: .; J gene: TRBJ1-1
CDR3 DNA: TGCAGTGCCGGGACAGGGGGCGACAATGAGCAGTTCTTC; CDR3 protein: CSAGTGGDNEQFF; clone size: .; V gene: TRBV20-1; D gene: TRBD1; J gene: TRBJ2-1
CDR3 DNA: TGCGCCAGCAGCTTGGAGCAGGGGGCGGGAGTTGGAGCATACAATGAGCAGTTCTTC; CDR3 protein: CASSLEQGAGVGAYNEQFF; clone size: .; V gene: TRBV5-1; D gene: .; J gene: TRBJ2-1
CDR3 DNA: TGCAGTGCCGTCGATCACGACAGGGGGACCTACGAGCAGTACTTC; CDR3 protein: CSAVDHDRGTYEQYF; clone size: .; V gene: TRBV20-1; D gene: TRBD1; J gene: TRBJ2-7
CDR3 DNA: TGCAGCGCAGGGGAGAATGAAAAACTGTTTTTT; CDR3 protein: CSAGENEKLFF; clone size: .; V gene: TRBV29-1; D gene: .; J gene: TRBJ1-4
CDR3 DNA: TGCAGCGTCCAACAGGGGGGAGTCACCAAAAACATTCAGTACTTC; CDR3 protein: CSVQQGGVTKNIQYF; clone size: few; V gene: TRBV29-1; D gene: TRBD1; J gene: TRBJ2-4
CDR3 DNA: TGCGCCAGCAGCCAAGATCTCTTAGTGGCCCATGAGCAGTTCTTC; CDR3 protein: CASSQDLLVAHEQFF; clone size: few; V gene: TRBV4-1; D gene: .; J gene: TRBJ2-1
CDR3 DNA: TGTGCCAGCAGTGAATTCTCGGGGACTCAGACCTTC; CDR3 protein: CASSEFSGTQTF; clone size: .; V gene: TRBV25-1; D gene: .; J gene: TRBJ1-2
CDR3 DNA: TGTGCCAGCAGCTTAGGACAAGTCTACGAGCAGTACTTC; CDR3 protein: CASSLGQVYEQYF; clone size: many; V gene: TRBV7-9; D gene: .; J gene: TRBJ2-7
CDR3 DNA: TGTGCCAGCAGCCCTATAGGAGGGAGCTCCTACAATGAGCAGTTCTTC; CDR3 protein: CASSPIGGSSYNEQFF; clone size: .; V gene: TRBV7-8; D gene: .; J gene: TRBJ2-1
CDR3 DNA: TGCGCCAGCAGCTCGGGACAGGGTGATGGCTACACCTTC; CDR3 protein: CASSSGQGDGYTF; clone size: many; V gene: TRBV5-1; D gene: TRBD1; J gene: TRBJ1-2
CDR3 DNA: TGCAGTGCTAGAGGCGGTTATTCCACAGATACGCAGTATTTT; CDR3 protein: CSARGGYSTDTQYF; clone size: .; V gene: TRBV20-1; D gene: .; J gene: TRBJ2-3
CDR3 DNA: TGTGCTATTGCGGGAGGGCCCAATGAGCAGTTCTTC; CDR3 protein: CAIAGGPNEQFF; clone size: .; V gene: TRBV7-3; D gene: TRBD2; J gene: TRBJ2-1
CDR3 DNA: TGCGCCAGCACCCCATCTTACACCGAAGCCTACGAACAGTACTTC; CDR3 protein: CASTPSYTEAYEQYF; clone size: many; V gene: TRBV4-1; D gene: .; J gene: TRBJ2-7
CDR3 DNA: TGTGCCAGCAGAACCTCCGACGGTACGGCTGGCTACACCTTC; CDR3 protein: CASRTSDGTAGYTF; clone size: .; V gene: TRBV25-1; D gene: .; J gene: TRBJ1-2
CDR3 DNA: TGTGCCAGCAGCCCGAGGCAGGGCACTGAAGCTTTCTTT; CDR3 protein: CASSPRQGTEAFF; clone size: .; V gene: TRBV14; D gene: .; J gene: TRBJ1-1
CDR3 DNA: TGTGCCAGCAGCGTCGAGCCGGGAGGCTACGAGCAGTACTTC; CDR3 protein: CASSVEPGGYEQYF; clone size: .; V gene: TRBV9; D gene: TRBD2; J gene: TRBJ2-7
CDR3 DNA: TGTGCCACCTCCAAGGGGGCCGAGCAGTACTTC; CDR3 protein: CATSKGAEQYF; clone size: .; V gene: TRBV24-1; D gene: TRBD1; J gene: TRBJ2-7
CDR3 DNA: TGCGCCAGCAGCGTCACCGGGACTAGCGGGAGGCCGTCGAACACCGGGGAGCTGTTTTTT; CDR3 protein: CASSVTGTSGRPSNTGELFF; clone size: .; V gene: TRBV5-1; D gene: TRBD2; J gene: TRBJ2-2
CDR3 DNA: TGTGCCACCAGTGTGGGCATGGACCTCACCGGGGAGCTGTTTTTT; CDR3 protein: CATSVGMDLTGELFF; clone size: many; V gene: TRBV24-1; D gene: .; J gene: TRBJ2-2
CDR3 DNA: TGTGCCAGCAGCCCCCCGACTAGCGGAGGGGAGACCCAGTACTTC; CDR3 protein: CASSPPTSGGETQYF; clone size: few; V gene: TRBV3-1; D gene: TRBD2; J gene: TRBJ2-5
CDR3 DNA: TGTGCCAGTAGTATTTTGGCAGGCCCCTATGGCTACACCTTC; CDR3 protein: CASSILAGPYGYTF; clone size: few; V gene: TRBV19; D gene: .; J gene: TRBJ1-2
CDR3 DNA: TGCAGTGCTAGAGTCCCTCGAGGGTGGGGGAAGGGAGGGAGCAATCAGCCCCAGCATTTT; CDR3 protein: CSARVPRGWGKGGSNQPQHF; clone size: few; V gene: TRBV20-1; D gene: .; J gene: TRBJ1-5